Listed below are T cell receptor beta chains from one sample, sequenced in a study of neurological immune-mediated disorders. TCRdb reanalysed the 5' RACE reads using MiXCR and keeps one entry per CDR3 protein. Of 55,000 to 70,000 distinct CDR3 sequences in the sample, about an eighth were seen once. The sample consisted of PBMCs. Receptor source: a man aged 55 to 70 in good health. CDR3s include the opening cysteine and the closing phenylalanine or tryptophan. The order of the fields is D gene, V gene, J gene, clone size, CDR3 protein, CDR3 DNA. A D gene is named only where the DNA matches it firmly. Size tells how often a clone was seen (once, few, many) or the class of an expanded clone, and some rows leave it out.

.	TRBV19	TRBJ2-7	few	CASSIRDTSYEQYF	TGTGCCAGTAGTATCAGGGACACATCCTACGAGCAGTACTTC
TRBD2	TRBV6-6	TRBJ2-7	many	CASSSRGDHEQYF	TGTGCCAGCAGTTCGCGGGGGGATCACGAGCAGTACTTC
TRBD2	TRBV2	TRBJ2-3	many	CASRWAGGSTDTQYF	TGTGCCAGCAGGTGGGCCGGGGGGAGCACAGATACGCAGTATTTT
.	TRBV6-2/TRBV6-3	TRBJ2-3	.	CASSYERPGADTQYF	TGTGCCAGCAGTTACGAGAGGCCGGGGGCAGATACGCAGTATTTT
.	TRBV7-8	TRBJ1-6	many	CASSFAGDSPLHF	TGTGCCAGCAGCTTCGCAGGGGATTCACCCCTCCACTTT
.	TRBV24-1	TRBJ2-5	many	CATSVSETQYF	TGTGCCACCAGTGTTTCGGAGACCCAGTACTTC
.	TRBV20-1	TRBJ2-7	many	CSARDERDYEQYF	TGCAGTGCTAGAGATGAGAGGGACTACGAGCAGTACTTC
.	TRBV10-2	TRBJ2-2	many	CASTGGGTGELFF	TGCGCCAGCACTGGAGGGGGGACCGGGGAGCTGTTTTTT
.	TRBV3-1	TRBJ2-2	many	CASSRMPGQNTGELFF	TGTGCCAGCAGCCGGATGCCGGGACAGAACACCGGGGAGCTGTTTTTT
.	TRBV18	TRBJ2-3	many	CASSPRTGGGDTQYF	TGTGCCAGCTCACCCAGGACCGGTGGAGGAGATACGCAGTATTTT
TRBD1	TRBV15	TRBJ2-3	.	CATSKGAGTQYF	TGTGCCACCAGCAAGGGGGCAGGTACGCAGTATTTT
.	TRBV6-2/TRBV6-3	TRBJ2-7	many	CASLDGDYSYEQYF	TGTGCCAGCTTAGACGGGGATTACTCCTACGAGCAGTACTTC
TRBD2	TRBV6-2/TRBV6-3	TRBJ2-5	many	CASRTGLADQETQYF	TGTGCCAGCAGGACGGGACTAGCGGATCAAGAGACCCAGTACTTC
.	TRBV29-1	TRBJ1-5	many	CSVGDIHSNQPQHF	TGCAGCGTTGGCGACATTCATAGCAATCAGCCCCAGCATTTT
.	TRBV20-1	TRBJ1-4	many	CSAKGATNEKLFF	TGCAGTGCTAAAGGTGCAACTAATGAAAAACTGTTTTTT
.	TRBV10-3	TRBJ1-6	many	CAIGESNSPLHF	TGTGCCATCGGGGAGAGCAATTCACCCCTCCACTTT
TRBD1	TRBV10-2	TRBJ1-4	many	CASKMGQGANEKLFF	TGCGCCAGCAAGATGGGACAGGGGGCGAATGAAAAACTGTTTTTT
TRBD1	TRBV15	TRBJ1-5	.	CATSRDKGQYINQPQHF	TGTGCAACCAGCAGAGATAAGGGACAGTATATCAATCAGCCCCAGCATTTT
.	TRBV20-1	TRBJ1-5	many	CSARDFSSNQPQHF	TGCAGTGCTAGAGATTTTTCTTCCAATCAGCCCCAGCATTTT
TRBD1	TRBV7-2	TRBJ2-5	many	CASSPSMTGAETQYF	TGTGCCAGCAGCCCCTCGATGACAGGGGCCGAGACCCAGTACTTC
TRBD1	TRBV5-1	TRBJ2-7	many	CASSFFSTTGTYEQYF	TGCGCCAGCAGTTTTTTTTCCACGACAGGGACCTACGAGCAGTACTTC
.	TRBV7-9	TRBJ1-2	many	CASSEPGVYGYTF	TGTGCCAGCAGCGAACCGGGAGTGTATGGCTACACCTTC
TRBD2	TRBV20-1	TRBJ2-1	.	CSAREGRAGGPGEQFF	TGCAGTGCTAGAGAGGGACGGGCGGGGGGCCCTGGAGAGCAGTTCTTC
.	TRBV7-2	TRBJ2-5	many	CASSLVEGMGETQYF	TGTGCCAGCAGCTTAGTTGAGGGGATGGGAGAGACCCAGTACTTC
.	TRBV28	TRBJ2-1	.	CASKTSPRVSEQFF	TGTGCCAGCAAAACTAGCCCCAGAGTTAGTGAGCAGTTCTTC
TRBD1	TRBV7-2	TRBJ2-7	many	CASSLIGTGPSF	TGTGCCAGCAGCTTAATTGGGACAGGCCCATCCTTC
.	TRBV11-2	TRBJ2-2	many	CASSLEWGAGTGELFF	TGTGCCAGCAGCTTAGAATGGGGGGCAGGGACCGGGGAGCTGTTTTTT
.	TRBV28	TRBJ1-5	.	CASRQAAAQHF	TGTGCCAGCAGACAGGCCGCGGCCCAGCATTTT
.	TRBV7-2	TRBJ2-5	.	CARRPGSQETRYF	TGTGCCAGGAGGCCGGGTTCACAAGAGACCCGGTACTTC
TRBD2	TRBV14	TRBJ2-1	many	CASSQDWGGAYNEQFF	TGTGCCAGCAGCCAAGATTGGGGAGGGGCCTACAATGAGCAGTTCTTC
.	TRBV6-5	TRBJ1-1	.	CASSRTPGDTEAFF	TGTGCCAGCAGCCGCACCCCGGGGGACACTGAAGCTTTCTTT
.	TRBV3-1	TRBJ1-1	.	CTSSQDDGGTEAFF	TGTACCAGCAGTCAAGACGACGGGGGCACTGAAGCTTTCTTT
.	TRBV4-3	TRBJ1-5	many	CASSQGRDQPQHF	TGCGCCAGCAGCCAAGGCAGGGATCAGCCCCAGCATTTT
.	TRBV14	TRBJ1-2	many	CASSPKQGFNYGYTF	TGTGCCAGCAGCCCAAAACAGGGATTTAACTATGGCTACACCTTC
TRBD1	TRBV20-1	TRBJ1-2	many	CSARDRTGGSNGYTF	TGCAGTGCTAGAGACCGGACAGGGGGCAGTAATGGCTACACCTTC
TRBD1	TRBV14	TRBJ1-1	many	CASSFDRGNTEAFF	TGTGCCAGCAGCTTTGACAGGGGGAACACTGAAGCTTTCTTT
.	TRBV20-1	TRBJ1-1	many	CSARSNSLEAFF	TGCAGTGCTAGATCAAACAGCCTTGAAGCTTTCTTT